Listed below are T cell receptor beta chains from one sample, sequenced in a study of T-cell reconstitution after alpha-beta-depleted transplantation in children. TCRdb re-derived calls from the PCR reads in MiXCR, one entry per CDR3 protein. The table shows some 600,000 distinct CDR3 sequences, with 10% to 15% occurring only once. This material consisted of PBMCs, mostly from graft donor cells, taken 360 days after TCRalphabeta/CD19-depleted stem cell transplant. The receptors come from a male patient younger than 18 who had a stem cell transplant for acute myeloid leukemia, so the T cells may come from the graft donor. CDR3s include the opening cysteine and the closing phenylalanine or tryptophan. A D gene is named only where the DNA matches it firmly. Where a row states a size, it is once, few, many or the class of an expanded clone; other rows omit it.

NA NA TRBJ2-7 TRBV7-2 CASSFRAQNSYEQYF TGTGCCAGCAGCTTTCGGGCGCAAAACTCCTACGAGCAGTACTTC
NA few TRBJ2-1 TRBV3-1 CASSRGEMGMSYNEQFF TGTGCCAGCAGCCGAGGGGAGATGGGTATGTCCTACAATGAGCAGTTCTTC
NA NA TRBJ2-2 TRBV9 CASSGRPNTGELFF TGTGCCAGCAGCGGCCGTCCGAACACCGGGGAGCTGTTTTTT
NA NA TRBJ1-5 TRBV11-3 CASSLVSGRNQPQHF TGTGCCAGCAGCTTAGTTTCCGGCCGCAATCAGCCCCAGCATTTT
TRBD1 few TRBJ2-1 TRBV4-3 CASSPRQGVNEQFF TGCGCCAGCAGCCCCCGACAGGGGGTCAATGAGCAGTTCTTC
NA few TRBJ2-1 TRBV7-8 CASSLNTGNPYNEQFF TGTGCCAGCAGCTTAAACACAGGGAATCCCTACAATGAGCAGTTCTTC
TRBD1 many TRBJ2-7 TRBV28 CASTSNRGLVNEQYF TGTGCCAGCACTTCAAACAGGGGGCTCGTCAACGAGCAGTACTTC
TRBD2 NA TRBJ2-1 TRBV6-2/TRBV6-3 CASSRQPLAGPYNEQFF TGTGCCAGCAGTCGCCAGCCGCTAGCGGGCCCCTACAATGAGCAGTTCTTC
NA NA TRBJ2-5 TRBV6-5 CASSYFDPQETQYF TGTGCCAGCAGTTACTTCGACCCACAAGAGACCCAGTACTTC
NA few TRBJ2-3 TRBV10-3 CAISERSLKGRTDTQYF TGTGCCATCAGTGAACGATCCCTTAAAGGGAGGACTGATACGCAGTATTTT
TRBD2 few TRBJ2-2 TRBV20-1 CSAPGLAGGPTGELFF TGCAGTGCGCCGGGACTAGCGGGAGGGCCCACCGGGGAGCTGTTTTTT
NA many TRBJ2-5 TRBV9 CASSVLDRKTQYF TGTGCCAGCAGCGTTCTGGACCGAAAGACCCAGTACTTC
TRBD2 NA TRBJ2-7 TRBV20-1 CSARMGLAGPSSYEQYF TGCAGTGCTAGAATGGGACTAGCGGGTCCCAGCTCCTACGAGCAGTACTTC
NA few TRBJ2-6 TRBV6-4 CASNPDPAGPDGVLTF TGTGCCAGCAATCCCGACCCTGCGGGCCCGGACGGGGTCCTGACTTTC
TRBD2 NA TRBJ2-5 TRBV20-1 CSAWTSVQETQYF TGCAGTGCTTGGACTAGCGTCCAAGAGACCCAGTACTTC
TRBD2 few TRBJ2-3 TRBV28 CASSMLAASTDTQYF TGTGCCAGCAGTATGCTAGCGGCTAGCACAGATACGCAGTATTTT
NA NA TRBJ1-6 TRBV4-3 CASSREQGIDSPLHF TGCGCCAGCAGCCGAGAACAGGGAATAGATTCACCCCTCCACTTT
TRBD2 few TRBJ2-7 TRBV28 CASSLLQGLEIQSYEQYF TGTGCCAGCAGTTTATTGCAGGGACTAGAGATTCAATCTTACGAGCAGTACTTC
TRBD2 many TRBJ2-7 TRBV20-1 CSATPGLAGWAAGEQYF TGCAGTGCTACGCCGGGACTAGCGGGATGGGCCGCAGGCGAGCAGTACTTC
NA NA TRBJ2-7 TRBV25-1 CASSESGLLLYEQYF TGTGCCAGCAGTGAATCTGGTTTACTCCTCTACGAGCAGTACTTC
NA many TRBJ2-3 TRBV7-7 CASSLGEGATDTQYF TGTGCTAGCAGCTTAGGGGAGGGGGCCACAGATACGCAGTATTTT
NA NA TRBJ2-2 TRBV30 CAWSVHPITGELFF TGTGCCTGGAGTGTACATCCCATCACCGGGGAGCTGTTTTTT
TRBD1 many TRBJ1-1 TRBV12-3/TRBV12-4 CASSLRGTGAGGTEAFF TGTGCCAGCAGTTTAAGAGGGACAGGGGCAGGGGGCACTGAAGCTTTCTTT